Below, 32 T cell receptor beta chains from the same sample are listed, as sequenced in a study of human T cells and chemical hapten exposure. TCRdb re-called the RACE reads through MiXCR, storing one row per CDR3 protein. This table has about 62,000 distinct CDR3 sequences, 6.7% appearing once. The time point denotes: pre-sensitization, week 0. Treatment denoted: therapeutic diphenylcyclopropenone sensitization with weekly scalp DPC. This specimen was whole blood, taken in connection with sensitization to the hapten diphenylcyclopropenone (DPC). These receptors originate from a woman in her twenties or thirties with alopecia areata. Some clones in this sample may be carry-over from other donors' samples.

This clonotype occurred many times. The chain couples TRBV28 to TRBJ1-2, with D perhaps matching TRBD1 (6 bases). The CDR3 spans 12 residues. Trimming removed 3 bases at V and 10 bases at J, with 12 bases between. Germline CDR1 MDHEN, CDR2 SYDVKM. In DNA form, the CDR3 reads TGTGCCAGCAGTTTTGGGGGGGCCCCCTACACCTTC. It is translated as CASSFGGAPYTF.

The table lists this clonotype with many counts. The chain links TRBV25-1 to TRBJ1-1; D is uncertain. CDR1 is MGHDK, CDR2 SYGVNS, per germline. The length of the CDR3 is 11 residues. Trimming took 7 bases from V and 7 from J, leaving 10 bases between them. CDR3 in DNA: TGTGCCAGCATGAACAGAAATGAAGCTTTCTTT. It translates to CASMNRNEAFF.

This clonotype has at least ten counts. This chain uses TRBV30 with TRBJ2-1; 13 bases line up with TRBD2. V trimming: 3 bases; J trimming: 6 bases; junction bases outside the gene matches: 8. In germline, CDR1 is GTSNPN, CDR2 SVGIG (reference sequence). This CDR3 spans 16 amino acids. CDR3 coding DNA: TGTGCCTGGAGGACACTAGCGGGGGGGGGGAGCAATGAGCAGTTCTTC. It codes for CAWRTLAGGGSNEQFF.

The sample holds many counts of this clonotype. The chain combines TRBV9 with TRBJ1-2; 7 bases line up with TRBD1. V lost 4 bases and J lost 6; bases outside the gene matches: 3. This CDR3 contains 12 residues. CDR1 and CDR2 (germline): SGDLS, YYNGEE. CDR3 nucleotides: TGTGCCAGCAGCATGACAGGGAATGGCTACACCTTC. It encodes CASSMTGNGYTF.

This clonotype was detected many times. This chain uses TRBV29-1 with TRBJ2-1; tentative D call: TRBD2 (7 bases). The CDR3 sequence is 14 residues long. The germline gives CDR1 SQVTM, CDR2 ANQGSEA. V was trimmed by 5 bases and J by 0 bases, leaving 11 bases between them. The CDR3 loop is CSVRGGSSYNEQFF. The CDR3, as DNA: TGCAGCGTTAGGGGGGGGAGCTCCTACAATGAGCAGTTCTTC.

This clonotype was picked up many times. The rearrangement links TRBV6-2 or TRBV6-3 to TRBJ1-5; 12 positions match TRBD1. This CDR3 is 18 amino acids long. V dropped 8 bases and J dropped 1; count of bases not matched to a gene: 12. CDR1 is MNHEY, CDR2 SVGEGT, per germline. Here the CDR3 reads CASERGQGALGSNQPQHF. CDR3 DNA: TGTGCCAGCGAAAGGGGACAGGGGGCATTGGGAAGCAATCAGCCCCAGCATTTT.

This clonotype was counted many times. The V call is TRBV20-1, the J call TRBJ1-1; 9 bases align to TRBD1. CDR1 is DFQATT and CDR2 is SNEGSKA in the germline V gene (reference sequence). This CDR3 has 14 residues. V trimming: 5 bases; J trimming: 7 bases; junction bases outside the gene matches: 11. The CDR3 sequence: CSAAHGTGSFEAFF. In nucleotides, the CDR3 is TGCAGTGCTGCCCACGGGACAGGGTCCTTTGAAGCTTTCTTT.

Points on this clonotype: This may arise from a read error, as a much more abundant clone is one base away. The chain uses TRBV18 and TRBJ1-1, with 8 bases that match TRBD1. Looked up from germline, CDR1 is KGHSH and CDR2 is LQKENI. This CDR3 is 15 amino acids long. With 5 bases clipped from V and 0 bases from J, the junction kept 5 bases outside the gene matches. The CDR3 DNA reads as TGTGCCAGCTCATGGACAGGGACTTTGAACACTGAAGCTTTCTTT. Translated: CASSWTGTLNTEAFF.

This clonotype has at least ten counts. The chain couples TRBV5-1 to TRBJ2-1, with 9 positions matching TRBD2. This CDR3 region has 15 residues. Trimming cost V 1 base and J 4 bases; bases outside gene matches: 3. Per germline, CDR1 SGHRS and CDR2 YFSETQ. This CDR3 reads CASSLISGGYNEQFF. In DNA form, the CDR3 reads TGCGCCAGCAGCTTGATTAGCGGGGGATACAATGAGCAGTTCTTC.

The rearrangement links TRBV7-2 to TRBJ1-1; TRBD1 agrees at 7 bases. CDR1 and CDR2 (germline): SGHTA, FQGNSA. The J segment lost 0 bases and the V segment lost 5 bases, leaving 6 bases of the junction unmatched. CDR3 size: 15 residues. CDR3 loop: CASSKQGRVNTEAFF. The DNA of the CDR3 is TGTGCCAGCAGCAAACAGGGGAGGGTGAACACTGAAGCTTTCTTT. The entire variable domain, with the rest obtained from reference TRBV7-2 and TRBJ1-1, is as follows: GAGVSQSPSNKVTEKGKDVELRCDPISGHTALYWYRQSLGQGLEFLIYFQGNSAPDKSGLPSDRFSAERTGGSVSTLTIQRTQQEDSAVYLCASSKQGRVNTEAFFGQGTRLTVV.

The CDR3 loop is CASSLVLAADTQYF. The CDR3 nucleotides are TGTGCCAGCAGTTTAGTACTAGCGGCAGATACGCAGTATTTT. V gene TRBV12-3 or TRBV12-4 combines with J gene TRBJ2-3; 8 bases align to TRBD2. The CDR3 contains 14 residues. The ends lost 1 base at V and 4 bases at J; junction bases unmatched: 1.

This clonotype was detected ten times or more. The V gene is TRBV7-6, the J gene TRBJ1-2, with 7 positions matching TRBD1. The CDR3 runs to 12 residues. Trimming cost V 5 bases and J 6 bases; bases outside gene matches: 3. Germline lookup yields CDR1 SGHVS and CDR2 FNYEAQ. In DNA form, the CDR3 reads TGTGCCAGCAGCCCAGGGACAGATGGCTACACCTTC. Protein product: CASSPGTDGYTF. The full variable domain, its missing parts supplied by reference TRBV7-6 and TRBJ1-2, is GAGVSQSPRYKVTKRGQDVALRCDPISGHVSLYWYRQALGQGPEFLTYFNYEAQQDKSGLPNDRFSAERPEGSISTLTIQRTEQRDSAMYRCASSPGTDGYTFGSGTRLTVV.

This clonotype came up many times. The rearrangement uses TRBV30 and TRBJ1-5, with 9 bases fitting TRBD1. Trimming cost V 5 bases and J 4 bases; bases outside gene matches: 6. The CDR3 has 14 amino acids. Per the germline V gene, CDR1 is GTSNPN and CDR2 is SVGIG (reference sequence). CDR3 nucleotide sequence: TGTGCCTGGGGGACCGGGACAGGGAATCAGCCCCAGCATTTT. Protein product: CAWGTGTGNQPQHF.

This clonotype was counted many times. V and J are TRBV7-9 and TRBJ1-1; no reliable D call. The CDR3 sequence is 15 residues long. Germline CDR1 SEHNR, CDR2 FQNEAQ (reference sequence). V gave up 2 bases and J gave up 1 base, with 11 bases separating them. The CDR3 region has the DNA TGTGCCAGCAGCTTAATTGAGGGAGCGAACACTGAAGCTTTCTTT. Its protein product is CASSLIEGANTEAFF.

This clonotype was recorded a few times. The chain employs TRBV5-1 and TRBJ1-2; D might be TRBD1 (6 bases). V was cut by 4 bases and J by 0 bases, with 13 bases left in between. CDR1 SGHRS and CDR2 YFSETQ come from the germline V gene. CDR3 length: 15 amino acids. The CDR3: CASSVGGATNYGYTF. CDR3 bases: TGCGCCAGCAGCGTGGGGGGCGCGACTAACTATGGCTACACCTTC.

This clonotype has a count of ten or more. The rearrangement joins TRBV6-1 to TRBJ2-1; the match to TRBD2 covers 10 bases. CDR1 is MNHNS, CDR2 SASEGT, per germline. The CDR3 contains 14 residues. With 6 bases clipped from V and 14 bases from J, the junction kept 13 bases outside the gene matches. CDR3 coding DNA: TGTGCCAGCAGCAGCGGGGGGGCAGGGGAAGTGAAGTTCTTC. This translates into CASSSGGAGEVKFF.

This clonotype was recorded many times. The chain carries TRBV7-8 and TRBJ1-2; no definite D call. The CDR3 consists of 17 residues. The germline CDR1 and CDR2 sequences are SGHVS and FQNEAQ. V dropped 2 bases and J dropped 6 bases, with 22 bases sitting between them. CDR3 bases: TGTGCCAGCAGCTTATCAACGGGCCTCGGCGGGCTTGATGGCTACACCTTC. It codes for CASSLSTGLGGLDGYTF. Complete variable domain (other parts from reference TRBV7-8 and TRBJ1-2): GAGVSQSPRYKVAKRGQDVALRCDPISGHVSLFWYQQALGQGPEFLTYFQNEAQLDKSGLPSDRFFAERPEGSVSTLKIQRTQQEDSAVYLCASSLSTGLGGLDGYTFGSGTRLTVV.

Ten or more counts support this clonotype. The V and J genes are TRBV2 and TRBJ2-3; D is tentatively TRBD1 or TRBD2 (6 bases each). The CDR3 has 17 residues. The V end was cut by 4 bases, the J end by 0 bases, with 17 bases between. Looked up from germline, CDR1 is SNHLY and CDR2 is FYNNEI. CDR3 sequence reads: CASSVLMGGASTDTQYF. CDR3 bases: TGTGCCAGCAGTGTCTTGATGGGGGGCGCAAGCACAGATACGCAGTATTTT.

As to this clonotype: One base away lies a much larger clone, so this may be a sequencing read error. For the CDR3, the DNA is TGTGCCAGCAGCCAAAAACGCAACACTGAAGCTTTCTTT. As protein: CASSQKRNTEAFF. The chain recombines TRBV4-2 with TRBJ1-1, with D unclear. This CDR3 has 13 residues. Trimming left V 2 bases short and J 2 bases short, with 6 bases between. Per the germline V gene, CDR1 is LGHNA and CDR2 is YNFKEQ.

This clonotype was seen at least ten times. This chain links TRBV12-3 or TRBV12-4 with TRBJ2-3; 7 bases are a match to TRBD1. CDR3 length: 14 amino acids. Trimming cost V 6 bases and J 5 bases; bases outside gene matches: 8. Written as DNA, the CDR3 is TGTGCCAGCAGACAAGACAGGGCGGGAGATACGCAGTATTTT. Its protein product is CASRQDRAGDTQYF.

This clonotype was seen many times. Here the CDR3 reads CSVDKTGPNTEAFF. The DNA for the CDR3 is TGCAGCGTTGATAAGACTGGGCCGAACACTGAAGCTTTCTTT. This sequence joins TRBV29-1 and TRBJ1-1; D not resolved. Germline CDR1 SQVTM, CDR2 ANQGSEA. The CDR3 has 14 amino acids. V lost 3 bases to trimming and J lost 1 base, with 12 bases between them.

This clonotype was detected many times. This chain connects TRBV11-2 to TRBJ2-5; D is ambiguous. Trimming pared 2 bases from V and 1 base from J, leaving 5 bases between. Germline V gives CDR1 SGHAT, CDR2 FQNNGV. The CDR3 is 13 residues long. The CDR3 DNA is TGTGCCAGCAGCTTACCAAGCCAAGAGACCCAGTACTTC. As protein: CASSLPSQETQYF.

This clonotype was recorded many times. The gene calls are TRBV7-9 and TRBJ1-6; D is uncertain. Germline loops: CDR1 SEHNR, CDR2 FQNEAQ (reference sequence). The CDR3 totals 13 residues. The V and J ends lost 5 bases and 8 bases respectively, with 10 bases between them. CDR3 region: CASSPDGYSPLHF. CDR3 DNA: TGTGCCAGCAGCCCCGACGGATATTCACCCCTCCACTTT.

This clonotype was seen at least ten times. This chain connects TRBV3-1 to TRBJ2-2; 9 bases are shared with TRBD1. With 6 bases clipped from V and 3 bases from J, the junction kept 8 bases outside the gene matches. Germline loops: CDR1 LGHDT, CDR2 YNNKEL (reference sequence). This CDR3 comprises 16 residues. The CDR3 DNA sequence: TGTGCCAGCAGACCTCCGGGACAGGGACACACCGGGGAGCTGTTTTTT. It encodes CASRPPGQGHTGELFF.

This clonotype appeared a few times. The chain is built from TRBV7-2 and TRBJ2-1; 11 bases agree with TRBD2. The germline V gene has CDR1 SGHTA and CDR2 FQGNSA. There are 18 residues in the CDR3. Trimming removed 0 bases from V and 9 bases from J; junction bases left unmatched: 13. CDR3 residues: CASSLALTSGGAWGEQFF. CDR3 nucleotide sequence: TGTGCCAGCAGCTTAGCCTTAACTAGCGGGGGCGCGTGGGGTGAGCAGTTCTTC. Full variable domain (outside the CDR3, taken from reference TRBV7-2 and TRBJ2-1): GAGVSQSPSNKVTEKGKDVELRCDPISGHTALYWYRQSLGQGLEFLIYFQGNSAPDKSGLPSDRFSAERTGGSVSTLTIQRTQQEDSAVYLCASSLALTSGGAWGEQFFGPGTRLTVL.

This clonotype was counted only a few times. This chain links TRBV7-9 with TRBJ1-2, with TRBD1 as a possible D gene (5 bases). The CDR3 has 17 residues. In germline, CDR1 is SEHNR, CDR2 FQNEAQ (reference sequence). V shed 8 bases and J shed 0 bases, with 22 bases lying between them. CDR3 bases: TGTGCCAGCCACAAACTGGGGCGACAAACAACTAACTATGGCTACACCTTC. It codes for CASHKLGRQTTNYGYTF.

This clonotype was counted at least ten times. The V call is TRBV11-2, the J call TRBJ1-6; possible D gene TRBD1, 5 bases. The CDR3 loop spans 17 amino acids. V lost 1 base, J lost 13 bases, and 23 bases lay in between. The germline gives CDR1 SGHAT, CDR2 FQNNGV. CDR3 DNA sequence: TGTGCCAGCAGCTTAGCCGGGGGAATGATCCGGGTGGTGCCCCTCCACTTT. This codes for CASSLAGGMIRVVPLHF.

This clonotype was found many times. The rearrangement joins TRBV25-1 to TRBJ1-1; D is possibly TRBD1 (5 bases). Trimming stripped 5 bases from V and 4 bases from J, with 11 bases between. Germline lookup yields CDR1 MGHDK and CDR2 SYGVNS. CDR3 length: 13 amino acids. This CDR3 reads CASSSWGGTEAFF. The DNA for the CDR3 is TGTGCCAGCAGTAGCTGGGGCGGCACTGAAGCTTTCTTT.

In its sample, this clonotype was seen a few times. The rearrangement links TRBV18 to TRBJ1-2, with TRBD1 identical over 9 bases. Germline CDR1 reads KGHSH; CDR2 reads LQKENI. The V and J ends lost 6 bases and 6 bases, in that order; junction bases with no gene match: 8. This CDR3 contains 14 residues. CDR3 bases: TGTGCCAGCTCTCCCACGGGACAGGGCCATGGCTACACCTTC. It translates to CASSPTGQGHGYTF.

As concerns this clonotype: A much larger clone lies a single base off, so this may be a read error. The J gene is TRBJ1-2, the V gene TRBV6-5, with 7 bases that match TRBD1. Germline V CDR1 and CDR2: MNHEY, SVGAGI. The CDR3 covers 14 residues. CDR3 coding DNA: TGTGCCAGCAGTTACGGCAGGGGGGGACCTGGCGACACCTTC. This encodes CASSYGRGGPGDTF.

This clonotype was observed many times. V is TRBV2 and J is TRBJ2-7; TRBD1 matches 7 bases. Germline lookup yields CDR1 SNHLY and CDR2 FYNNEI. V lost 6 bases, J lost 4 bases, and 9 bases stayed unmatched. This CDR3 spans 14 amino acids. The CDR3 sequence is CASRPGQPFYEQYF. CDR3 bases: TGTGCCAGCAGGCCGGGACAGCCCTTTTACGAGCAGTACTTC.

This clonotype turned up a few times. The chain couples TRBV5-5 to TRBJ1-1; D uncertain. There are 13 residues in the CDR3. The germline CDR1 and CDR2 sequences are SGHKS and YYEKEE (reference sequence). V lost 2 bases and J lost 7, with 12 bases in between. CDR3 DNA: TGTGCCAGCAGCTTATCCCACGGATTTGAAGCTTTCTTT. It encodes CASSLSHGFEAFF.